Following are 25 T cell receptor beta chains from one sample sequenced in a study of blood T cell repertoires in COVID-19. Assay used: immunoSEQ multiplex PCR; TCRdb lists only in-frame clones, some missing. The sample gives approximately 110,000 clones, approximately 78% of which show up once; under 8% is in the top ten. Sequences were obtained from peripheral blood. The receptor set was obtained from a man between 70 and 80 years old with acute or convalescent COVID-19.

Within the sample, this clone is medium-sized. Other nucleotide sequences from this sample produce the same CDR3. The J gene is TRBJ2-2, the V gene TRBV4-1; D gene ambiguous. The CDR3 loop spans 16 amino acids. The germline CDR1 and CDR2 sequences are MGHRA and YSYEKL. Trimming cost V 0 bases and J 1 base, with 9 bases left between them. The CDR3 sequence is CASSQDLVRNTGELFF. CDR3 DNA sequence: TGCGCCAGCAGCCAAGATCTAGTCAGGAACACCGGGGAGCTGTTTTTT.

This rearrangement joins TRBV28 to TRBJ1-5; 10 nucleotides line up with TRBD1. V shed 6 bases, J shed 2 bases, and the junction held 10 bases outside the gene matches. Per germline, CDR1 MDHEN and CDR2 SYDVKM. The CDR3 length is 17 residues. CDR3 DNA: TGTGCCAGCAGAGGACAGGGGGGATATGTGGGCAATCAGCCCCAGCATTTT. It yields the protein CASRGQGGYVGNQPQHF.

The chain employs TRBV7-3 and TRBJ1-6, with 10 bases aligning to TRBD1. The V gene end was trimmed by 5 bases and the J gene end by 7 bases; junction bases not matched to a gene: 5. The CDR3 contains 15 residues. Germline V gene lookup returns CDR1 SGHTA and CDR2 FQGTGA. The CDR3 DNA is TGTGCCAGCAGCATCGGGACAGGGGTAAATTCACCCCTCCACTTT. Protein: CASSIGTGVNSPLHF.

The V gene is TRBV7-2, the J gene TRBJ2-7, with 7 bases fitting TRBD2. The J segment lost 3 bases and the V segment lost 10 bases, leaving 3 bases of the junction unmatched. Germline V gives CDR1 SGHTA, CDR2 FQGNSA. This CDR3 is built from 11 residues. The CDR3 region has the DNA TGTGCCATCGGGGGGTTCTACGAGCAGTACTTC. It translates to CAIGGFYEQYF.

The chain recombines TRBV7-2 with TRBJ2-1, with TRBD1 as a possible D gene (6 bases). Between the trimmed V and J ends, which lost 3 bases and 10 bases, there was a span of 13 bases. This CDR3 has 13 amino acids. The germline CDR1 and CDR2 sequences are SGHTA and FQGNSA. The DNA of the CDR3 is TGTGCCAGCAGCTTGGACAGTTTTAAGGAGCAGTTCTTC. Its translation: CASSLDSFKEQFF.

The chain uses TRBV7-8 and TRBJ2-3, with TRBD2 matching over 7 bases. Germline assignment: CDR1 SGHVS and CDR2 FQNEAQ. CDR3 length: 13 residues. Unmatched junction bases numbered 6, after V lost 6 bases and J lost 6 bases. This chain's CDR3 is CASSAGERDTQYF. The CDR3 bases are TGTGCCAGCAGTGCGGGAGAAAGGGATACGCAGTATTTT. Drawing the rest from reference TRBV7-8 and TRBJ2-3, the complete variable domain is GAGVSQSPRYKVAKRGQDVALRCDPISGHVSLFWYQQALGQGPEFLTYFQNEAQLDKSGLPSDRFFAERPEGSVSTLKIQRTQQEDSAVYLCASSAGERDTQYFGPGTRLTVL.

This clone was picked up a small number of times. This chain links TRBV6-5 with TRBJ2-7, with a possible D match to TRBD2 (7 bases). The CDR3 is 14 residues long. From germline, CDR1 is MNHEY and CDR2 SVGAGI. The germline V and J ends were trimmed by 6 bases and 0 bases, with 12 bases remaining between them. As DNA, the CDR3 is TGTGCCAGCAGACAGGGAGGGAGCTCCTACGAGCAGTACTTC. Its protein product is CASRQGGSSYEQYF.

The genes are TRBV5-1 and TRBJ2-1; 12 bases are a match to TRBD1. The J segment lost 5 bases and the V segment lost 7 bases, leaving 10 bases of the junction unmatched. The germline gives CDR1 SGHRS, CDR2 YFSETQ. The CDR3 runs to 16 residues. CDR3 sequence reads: CASSLSGQGANNEQFF. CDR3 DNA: TGCGCCAGCTCCCTATCGGGACAGGGGGCCAACAATGAGCAGTTCTTC.

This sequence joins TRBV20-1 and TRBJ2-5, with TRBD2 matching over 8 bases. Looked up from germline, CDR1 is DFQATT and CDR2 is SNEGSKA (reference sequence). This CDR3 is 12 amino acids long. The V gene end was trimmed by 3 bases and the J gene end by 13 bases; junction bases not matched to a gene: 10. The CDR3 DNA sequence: TGCAGTGCTAGTCCCCCGGGACTAGTGCCGTACTTC. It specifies CSASPPGLVPYF.

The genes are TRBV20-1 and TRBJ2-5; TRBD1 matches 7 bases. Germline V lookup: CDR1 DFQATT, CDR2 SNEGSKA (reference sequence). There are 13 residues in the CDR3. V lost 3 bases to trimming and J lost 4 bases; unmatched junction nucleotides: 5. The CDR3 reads CSASYSGGETQYF. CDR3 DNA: TGCAGTGCTAGTTATTCAGGGGGAGAGACCCAGTACTTC.

CDR3 sequence reads: CASSLDDYQETQYF. In nucleotides, the CDR3 is TGTGCCAGCAGCCTGGACGACTATCAAGAGACCCAGTACTTC. The V gene is TRBV2, the J gene TRBJ2-5; possible D gene TRBD2, 5 bases. CDR3 length: 14 amino acids. Trimming removed 6 bases at V and 2 bases at J, with 13 bases between. Germline CDR1 is SNHLY and CDR2 is FYNNEI.

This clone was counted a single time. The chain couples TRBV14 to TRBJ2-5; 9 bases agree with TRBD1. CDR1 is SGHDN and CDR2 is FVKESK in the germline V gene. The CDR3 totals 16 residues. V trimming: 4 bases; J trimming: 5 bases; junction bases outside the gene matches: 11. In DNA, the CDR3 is TGTGCCAGCAGCCCCGCCGGGGACAGGGCTTCGGAGACCCAGTACTTC. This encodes CASSPAGDRASETQYF.

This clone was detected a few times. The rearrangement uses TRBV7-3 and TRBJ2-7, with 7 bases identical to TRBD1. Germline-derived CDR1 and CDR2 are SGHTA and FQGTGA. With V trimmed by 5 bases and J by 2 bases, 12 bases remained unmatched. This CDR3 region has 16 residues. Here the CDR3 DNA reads TGTGCCAGCAGCCTCCACCACTCACAGGGGCCCTACGAGCAGTACTTC. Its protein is CASSLHHSQGPYEQYF.

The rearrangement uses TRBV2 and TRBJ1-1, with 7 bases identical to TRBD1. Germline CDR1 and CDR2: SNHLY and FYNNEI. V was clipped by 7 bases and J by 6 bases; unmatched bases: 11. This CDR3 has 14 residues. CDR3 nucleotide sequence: TGTGCCAGCAAAACCGACAGGGCCAACCCTGAAGCTTTCTTT. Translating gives CASKTDRANPEAFF.

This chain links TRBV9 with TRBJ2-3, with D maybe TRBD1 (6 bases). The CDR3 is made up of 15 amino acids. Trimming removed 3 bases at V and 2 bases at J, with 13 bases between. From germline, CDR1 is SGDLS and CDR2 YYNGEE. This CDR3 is CASSATQGYTDTQYF. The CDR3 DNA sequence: TGTGCCAGCAGCGCTACACAGGGATACACAGATACGCAGTATTTT.

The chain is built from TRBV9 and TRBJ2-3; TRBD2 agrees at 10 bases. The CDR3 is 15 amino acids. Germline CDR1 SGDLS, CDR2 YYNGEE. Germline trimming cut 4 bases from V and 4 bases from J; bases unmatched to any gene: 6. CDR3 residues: CASSKSGGAADTQYF. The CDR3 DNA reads TGTGCCAGCAGCAAGAGCGGGGGGGCGGCAGATACGCAGTATTTT.

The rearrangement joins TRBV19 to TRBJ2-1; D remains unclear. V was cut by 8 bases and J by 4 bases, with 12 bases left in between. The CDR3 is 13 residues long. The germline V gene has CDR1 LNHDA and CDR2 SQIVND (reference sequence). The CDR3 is CASLSLDYNEQFF. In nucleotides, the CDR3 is TGTGCCAGTCTATCCTTAGATTACAATGAGCAGTTCTTC.

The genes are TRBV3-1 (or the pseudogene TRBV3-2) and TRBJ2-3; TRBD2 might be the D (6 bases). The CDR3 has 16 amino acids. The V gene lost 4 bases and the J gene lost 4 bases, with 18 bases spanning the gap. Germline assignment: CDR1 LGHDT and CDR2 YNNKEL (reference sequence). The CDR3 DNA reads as TGTGCCAGCAGCCCGGCAGGGCCGCGGGGCCCAGATACGCAGTATTTT. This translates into CASSPAGPRGPDTQYF.

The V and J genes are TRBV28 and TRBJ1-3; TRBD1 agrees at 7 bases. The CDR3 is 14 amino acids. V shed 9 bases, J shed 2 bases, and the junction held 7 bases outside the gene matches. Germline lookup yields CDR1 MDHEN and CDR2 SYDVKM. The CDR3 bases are TGTGCCAGTCTCACTACAGGGGCTGGAAACACCATATATTTT. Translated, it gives CASLTTGAGNTIYF.

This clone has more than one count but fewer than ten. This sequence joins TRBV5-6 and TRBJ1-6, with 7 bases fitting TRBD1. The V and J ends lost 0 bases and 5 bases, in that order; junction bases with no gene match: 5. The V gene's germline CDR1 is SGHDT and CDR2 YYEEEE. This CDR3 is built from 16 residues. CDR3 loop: CASSLGTGWDNSPLHF. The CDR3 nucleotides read TGTGCCAGCAGCTTGGGGACAGGTTGGGATAATTCACCCCTCCACTTT.

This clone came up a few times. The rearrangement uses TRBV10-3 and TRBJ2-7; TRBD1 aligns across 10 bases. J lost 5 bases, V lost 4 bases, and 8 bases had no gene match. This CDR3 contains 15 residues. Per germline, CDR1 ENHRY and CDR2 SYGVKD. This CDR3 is CAISGLRDRGDEQYF. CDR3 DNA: TGTGCCATCAGTGGGCTCCGGGACAGGGGCGACGAGCAGTACTTC.

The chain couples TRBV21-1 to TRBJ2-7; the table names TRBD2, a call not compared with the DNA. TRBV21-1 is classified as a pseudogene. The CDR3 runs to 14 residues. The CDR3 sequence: CASSDPDWAGEQYF. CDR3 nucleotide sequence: TGTGCCAGCAGCGACCCAGACTGGGCGGGGGAGCAGTACTTC.

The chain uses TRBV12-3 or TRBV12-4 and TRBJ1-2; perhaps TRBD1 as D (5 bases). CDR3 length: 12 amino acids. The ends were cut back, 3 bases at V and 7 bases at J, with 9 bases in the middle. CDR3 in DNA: TGTGCCAGCAGTTTTTTAGGGGCTGGCTACACCTTC. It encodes CASSFLGAGYTF.

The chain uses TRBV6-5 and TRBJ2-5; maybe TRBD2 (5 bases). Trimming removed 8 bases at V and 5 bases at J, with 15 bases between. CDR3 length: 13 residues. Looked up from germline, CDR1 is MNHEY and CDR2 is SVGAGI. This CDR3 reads CASAAPGVETQYF. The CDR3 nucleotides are TGTGCCAGCGCCGCCCCCGGGGTGGAGACCCAGTACTTC.

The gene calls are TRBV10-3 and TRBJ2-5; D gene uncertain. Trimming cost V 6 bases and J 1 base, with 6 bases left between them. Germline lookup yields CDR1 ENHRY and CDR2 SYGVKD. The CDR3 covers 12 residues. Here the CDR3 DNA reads TGTGCCATCAGAGCCTCCCAAGAGACCCAGTACTTC. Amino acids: CAIRASQETQYF.